This TCR beta chain was sequenced during a study of early T cells in non-severe SARS-CoV-2 infection. At the level of the study: It was bulk RNA from unsorted whole blood that was sequenced, and the chains were unpaired.

This clonotype was recorded many times. Separate cDNA molecules each had unique molecular identifiers attached to them. TCRdb re-analysed the 5' RACE reads in MiXCR, keeping a single row per CDR3 protein. The sample yields about 16,000 distinct CDR3 sequences, approximately 4.7% seen once. Germline values: CDR1 SGHTA, CDR2 FQGNSA. The CDR3 sequence is 15 residues long. Deletions cut 0 bases from V and 3 bases from J, with 11 bases between. The rearrangement joins TRBV7-2 to TRBJ1-2; D gene ambiguous. The sequence was obtained from an adult who was a healthcare worker with PCR-confirmed SARS-CoV-2 infection or an uninfected control (not recorded which). Sequenced input: whole blood. CDR3 protein: CASSLAGPRDYGYTF. The CDR3 nucleotides are TGTGCCAGCAGCTTAGCAGGTCCGAGAGACTATGGCTACACCTTC.